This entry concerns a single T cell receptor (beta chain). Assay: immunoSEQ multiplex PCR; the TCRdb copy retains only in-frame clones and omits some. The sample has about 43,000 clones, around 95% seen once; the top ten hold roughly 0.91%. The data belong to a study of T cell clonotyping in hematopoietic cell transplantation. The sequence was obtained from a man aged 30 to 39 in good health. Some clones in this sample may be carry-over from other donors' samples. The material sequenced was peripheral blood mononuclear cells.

The CDR3 DNA reads as TGCAGCGTTGAATCCCAGGGGAACACTGAAGCTTTCTTT. As protein: CSVESQGNTEAFF. The J gene is TRBJ1-1, the V gene TRBV29-1; a possible D gene is TRBD1 (5 bases). Germline lookup yields CDR1 SQVTM and CDR2 ANQGSEA. The ends were cut back, 2 bases at V and 1 base at J, with 8 bases in the middle. The CDR3 contains 13 residues.